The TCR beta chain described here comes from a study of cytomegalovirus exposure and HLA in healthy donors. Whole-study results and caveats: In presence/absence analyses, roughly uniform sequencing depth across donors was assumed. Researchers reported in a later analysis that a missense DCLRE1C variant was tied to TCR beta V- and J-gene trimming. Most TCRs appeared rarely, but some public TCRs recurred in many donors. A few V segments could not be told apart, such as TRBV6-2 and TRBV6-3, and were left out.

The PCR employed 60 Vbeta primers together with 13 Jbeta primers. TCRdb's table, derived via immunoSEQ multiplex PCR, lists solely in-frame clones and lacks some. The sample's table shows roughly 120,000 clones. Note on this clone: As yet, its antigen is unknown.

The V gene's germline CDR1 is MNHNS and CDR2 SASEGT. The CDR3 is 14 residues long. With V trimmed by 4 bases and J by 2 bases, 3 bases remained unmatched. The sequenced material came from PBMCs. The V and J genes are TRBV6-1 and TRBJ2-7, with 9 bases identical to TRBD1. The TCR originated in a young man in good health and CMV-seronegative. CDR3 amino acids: CASSVRDRAYEQYF. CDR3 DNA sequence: TGTGCCAGCAGTGTCCGGGACAGGGCCTACGAGCAGTACTTC.